Below, one T cell receptor (beta chain) is given with its context. Sequenced by immunoSEQ multiplex PCR; TCRdb stores in-frame clones only, minus some. This sample has 20,000 to 25,000 clones; around four fifths occur once, and the top ten carry roughly 25%. The data derive from a study of control samples from healthy donors and cancer patients. This CDR3 is built from 18 residues. The V gene's germline CDR1 is SGHDN and CDR2 FVKESK. V dropped 4 bases and J dropped 0; count of bases not matched to a gene: 8. The genes are TRBV14 and TRBJ2-3; TRBD2 matches 12 bases. This sequence originates from a man aged 55 to 70 with colorectal cancer. Sequenced: PBMCs. The chain's CDR3 is CASSLLAGGPFSTDTQYF. The CDR3 DNA follows: TGTGCCAGCAGCCTACTAGCGGGGGGACCTTTCAGCACAGATACGCAGTATTTT.